The 25 T cell receptor beta chains listed next were all sequenced from one sample in a study of T cells after yellow fever vaccination. One entry per CDR3 protein results from TCRdb running MiXCR on the 5' RACE reads. The sample yields 250,000 to 350,000 distinct CDR3 sequences, around 4.4% seen once. The sequencing here drew on PBMCs, taken 15 days after the yellow fever booster vaccination. All receptors come from a man aged 18 to 30 who received the YFV17D yellow fever vaccine.

This chain uses TRBV24-1 with TRBJ1-5; D unclear. The germline CDR1 and CDR2 sequences are KGHDR and SFDVKD. V was pared by 9 bases and J by 6 bases, with 14 bases between. This CDR3 has 13 amino acids. The CDR3 reads CATPRSSFQPQHF. The CDR3 coding sequence is TGTGCCACCCCCCGGAGCTCCTTTCAGCCCCAGCATTTT.

At least ten counts were recorded for this clonotype. The chain links TRBV20-1 to TRBJ1-1, with 10 bases identical to TRBD1. The V gene end was trimmed by 5 bases and the J gene end by 5 bases; junction bases not matched to a gene: 5. Germline CDR1 and CDR2: DFQATT and SNEGSKA (reference sequence). The CDR3 is made up of 13 amino acids. The CDR3 bases are TGCAGTGCTGGCGACAGGGGGCGGACTGAAGCTTTCTTT. This encodes CSAGDRGRTEAFF.

There are a few counts of this clonotype. This chain joins TRBV12-3 or TRBV12-4 and TRBJ1-5; possible D gene TRBD1, 5 bases. Trimming shortened V by 5 bases and J by 4 bases, and 12 bases separated the two germline ends. CDR3 size: 14 residues. In nucleotides, the CDR3 is TGTGCCAGCAGTCCCCGACAGCGGAATCAGCCCCAGCATTTT. It encodes CASSPRQRNQPQHF.

This clonotype was counted many times. The genes are TRBV4-3 and TRBJ1-3, with unresolved D. The germline CDR1 and CDR2 sequences are LGHNA and YSLEER. V was shortened by 0 bases and J by 2 bases, with 2 bases between the two germline ends. The CDR3 length is 13 residues. CDR3 residues: CASSQDPGNTIYF. The CDR3 DNA reads TGCGCCAGCAGCCAAGATCCTGGAAACACCATATATTTT.

This chain's CDR3 is CASSFSDYNSPLHF. In DNA form, the CDR3 reads TGTGCCAGCAGCTTCTCAGACTATAATTCACCCCTCCACTTT. This chain links TRBV7-2 with TRBJ1-6; unclear D gene. The CDR3 contains 14 residues. The V end lost 3 bases, the J end lost 3 bases, and 6 bases lay between the germline ends. CDR1 is SGHTA and CDR2 is FQGNSA in the germline V gene.

This clonotype has ten or more counts. The chain has TRBV25-1 and TRBJ2-1; D call uncertain. The CDR3 spans 13 residues. Germline-derived CDR1 and CDR2 are MGHDK and SYGVNS. V lost 3 bases, J lost 8 bases, and 11 bases lay in between. The CDR3 DNA follows: TGTGCCAGCAGTGATTTAGGCCCCGATGAGCAGTTCTTC. Amino acids: CASSDLGPDEQFF.

The chain is built from TRBV7-3 and TRBJ2-1, with 7 bases lining up with TRBD1. The germline V gene has CDR1 SGHTA and CDR2 FQGTGA. With 3 bases clipped from V and 2 bases from J, the junction kept 4 bases outside the gene matches. The CDR3 totals 15 residues. DNA of the CDR3: TGTGCCAGCAGCTTCGACAGGGCAACCTACAATGAGCAGTTCTTC. Protein product: CASSFDRATYNEQFF.

This clonotype occurred once. This chain connects TRBV7-8 to TRBJ2-6, with 7 bases fitting TRBD1. The V gene end was trimmed by 5 bases and the J gene end by 4 bases; junction bases not matched to a gene: 14. Germline V CDR1 and CDR2: SGHVS, FQNEAQ. This CDR3 has 18 amino acids. DNA of the CDR3: TGTGCCAGCAGCCCCAGCTGGGACAGTACCTTGGGGGCCAACGTCCTGACTTTC. This gives the protein CASSPSWDSTLGANVLTF.

Worth noting for this clonotype: The junction departs from germline at one end; a sequencing error may be responsible. The chain carries TRBV6-2 or TRBV6-3 and TRBJ2-7; D may be TRBD1 (6 bases). CDR3 length equals 12 residues. Per germline, CDR1 MNHEY and CDR2 SVGEGT. CDR3 protein: CASSRQVYEHYF. The CDR3 coding sequence is TGTGCCAGCAGTCGACAGGTATACGAGCATTACTTC.

This clonotype was detected only a few times. The chain joins TRBV6-5 to TRBJ2-3; possibly TRBD2 for D (5 bases). The V end was cut by 8 bases, the J end by 2 bases, with 14 bases between. This CDR3 is 14 amino acids long. CDR1 and CDR2 from the germline V gene are MNHEY and SVGAGI. The CDR3 loop reads CASFPLANTDTQYF. DNA for the CDR3: TGTGCCAGCTTTCCGTTAGCGAACACAGATACGCAGTATTTT.

Here the CDR3 DNA reads TGTGCCAGCAGTTTAGGGCCAGGGGGCTATGGCTACACCTTC. It yields the protein CASSLGPGGYGYTF. The chain combines TRBV12-3 or TRBV12-4 with TRBJ1-2, with 7 nucleotides matching TRBD1. The CDR3 sequence is 14 residues long. Trimming took 1 base from V and 4 from J; bases not matched to a gene: 3.

Many counts were recorded for this clonotype. This sequence joins TRBV6-2 or TRBV6-3 and TRBJ1-5, with D possibly TRBD1 on 6 matching bases. V was shortened by 7 bases and J by 7 bases, with 23 bases between the two germline ends. The CDR3 is 16 amino acids. The germline gives CDR1 MNHEY, CDR2 SVGEGT. CDR3 sequence (DNA): TGTGCCAGCACCCTGATGGAACCAGGGGCCGGGCAGCCCCAGCATTTT. It codes for CASTLMEPGAGQPQHF.

Only one count was recorded for this clonotype. Given a much more abundant clone one base away, this may be a read error. The rearrangement joins TRBV6-5 to TRBJ2-5, with D unclear. Trimming left V 3 bases short and J 5 bases short, with 4 bases between. This CDR3 is 11 amino acids long. Germline V lookup: CDR1 MNHEY, CDR2 SVGAGI. Here the CDR3 DNA reads TGTGCCAGCAGTTATCCGGAGACCCAGTACTTC. This codes for CASSYPETQYF.

The sample holds many counts of this clonotype. V and J are TRBV20-1 and TRBJ1-5, with D possibly TRBD1 on 5 matching bases. The CDR3 has 13 residues. V dropped 3 bases and J dropped 7 bases, with 13 bases sitting between them. Germline V gene sequence: CDR1 DFQATT, CDR2 SNEGSKA (reference sequence). CDR3 loop: CSARQTVVQPQHF. The CDR3, as DNA: TGCAGTGCTAGGCAGACAGTGGTCCAGCCCCAGCATTTT.

This clonotype has ten or more counts. V and J are TRBV5-1 and TRBJ1-2; 7 bases line up with TRBD1. Trimming cost V 2 bases and J 2 bases; bases outside gene matches: 9. The germline V gene has CDR1 SGHRS and CDR2 YFSETQ. This CDR3 region has 16 residues. The CDR3 DNA reads TGCGCCAGCAGCTTCCAGGTCGGGACAGCCAACTATGGCTACACCTTC. Residues: CASSFQVGTANYGYTF.

In this sample, this clonotype turned up many times. The chain recombines TRBV13 with TRBJ2-3; D unresolved. The CDR3 spans 14 residues. V lost 3 bases to trimming and J lost 4 bases, with 11 bases between them. Per the germline V gene, CDR1 is PRHDT and CDR2 is FYEKMQ (reference sequence). The DNA of the CDR3 is TGTGCCAGCAGCTTTAAGAGCGAGGCAGATACGCAGTATTTT. Protein: CASSFKSEADTQYF.

This clonotype came up many times. The V call is TRBV5-1, the J call TRBJ1-2; 7 bases align to TRBD1. With 0 bases clipped from V and 7 bases from J, the junction kept 3 bases outside the gene matches. CDR3 length: 13 residues. CDR1 is SGHRS and CDR2 is YFSETQ in the germline V gene. CDR3 DNA: TGCGCCAGCAGCTTGGGGGGACAGTCTGGCTACACCTTC. Residues: CASSLGGQSGYTF.

This clonotype was seen repeatedly, ten times or more. The chain carries TRBV30 and TRBJ2-5; D possibly corresponds to TRBD1 (6 bases). Germline V lookup: CDR1 GTSNPN, CDR2 SVGIG (reference sequence). This CDR3 contains 16 residues. Trimming pared 0 bases from V and 0 bases from J, leaving 14 bases between. The CDR3 protein is CAWSVLGQGYQETQYF. In DNA form, the CDR3 reads TGTGCCTGGAGTGTACTGGGCCAGGGGTACCAAGAGACCCAGTACTTC.

In this sample, this clonotype turned up many times. The V call is TRBV24-1, the J call TRBJ2-4; 7 bases align to TRBD2. The trim removed 3 bases at V and 7 bases at J, leaving 8 bases unmatched. Germline V gene lookup returns CDR1 KGHDR and CDR2 SFDVKD. There are 15 residues in the CDR3. The CDR3 region is CATSDGIQGGNIQYF. CDR3 nucleotide sequence: TGTGCCACCAGTGATGGCATTCAGGGAGGGAACATTCAGTACTTC.

The table lists this clonotype with many counts. The V and J genes are TRBV12-3 or TRBV12-4 and TRBJ2-5, with 7 bases lining up with TRBD2. The CDR3 is 14 residues long. J was trimmed by 1 base and V by 6 bases; bases with no gene match: 5. CDR3 DNA: TGTGCCAGCAGCCTTCTAGCGGCCCAAGAGACCCAGTACTTC. Translating gives CASSLLAAQETQYF.

This clonotype was seen at least ten times. The chain recombines TRBV6-1 with TRBJ2-3; TRBD2 matches 9 bases. The germline V gene has CDR1 MNHNS and CDR2 SASEGT. The CDR3 runs to 16 residues. The ends lost 3 bases at V and 4 bases at J; junction bases unmatched: 8. CDR3 nucleotides: TGTGCCAGCAGTGACTATGGCGGGGGGGCCTCAGATACGCAGTATTTT. The encoded protein is CASSDYGGGASDTQYF.

J is TRBJ2-5 and V is TRBV6-2 or TRBV6-3, with a weak D call TRBD1 (6 bases). CDR1 and CDR2 (germline): MNHEY, SVGEGT. Between the trimmed V and J ends, which lost 8 bases and 4 bases, there was a span of 14 bases. This CDR3 contains 13 residues. The CDR3 DNA sequence: TGTGCCAGCGGTACAGGGTCCCCAGAGACCCAGTACTTC. As protein: CASGTGSPETQYF.

This rearrangement joins TRBV5-1 to TRBJ2-2; TRBD1 matches at 7 bases. The CDR3 loop spans 18 amino acids. The trim removed 2 bases at V and 1 base at J, leaving 11 bases unmatched. In germline, CDR1 is SGHRS, CDR2 YFSETQ. The CDR3 DNA reads TGCGCCAGCAGCTTCTACCTTGAAGGGGGCGAGAACACCGGGGAGCTGTTTTTT. Its protein product is CASSFYLEGGENTGELFF.

In its sample, this clonotype was seen many times. This chain connects TRBV5-1 to TRBJ1-2; D unclear. V was trimmed by 3 bases and J by 2 bases, leaving 14 bases between them. Germline CDR1 SGHRS, CDR2 YFSETQ. This CDR3 spans 15 amino acids. The CDR3 DNA is TGCGCCAGCAGCTCGTCGGACCGCGAAAACTATGGCTACACCTTC. It encodes CASSSSDRENYGYTF.

This clonotype was recorded a few times. The chain uses TRBV5-6 and TRBJ2-7, with D maybe TRBD1 (5 bases). The length of the CDR3 is 14 residues. V gave up 4 bases and J gave up 0 bases, with 11 bases separating them. From germline, CDR1 is SGHDT and CDR2 YYEEEE. The CDR3 sequence: CASSERQSSYEQYV. The CDR3 DNA reads TGTGCCAGCAGCGAGCGACAGAGCTCCTACGAGCAGTACGTC.